This is a list of T cell receptor beta chains from one sample in a study of PD-L1 blockade in urothelial cancer. Produced via immunoSEQ multiplex PCR; TCRdb's table is partial and in-frame only. The repertoire holds 35,000 to 45,000 clones, with around 83% as singletons. Sequences were derived from PBMCs, sampled around atezolizumab (anti-PD-L1) treatment. Receptors were obtained from a man in his sixties with urothelial cancer. CDR3s include the opening cysteine and the closing phenylalanine or tryptophan. D genes are given only for firm matches. The size entry is marked missing in some rows and otherwise reads once, few, many or a size class.

d_gene,v_gene,j_gene,abundance,CDR3nt,CDR3aa
TRBD2,TRBV6-6,TRBJ2-7,.,TGTGCCAGCAGTTCCCCGGGGGGGATCTCCTACGAGCAGTACTTC,CASSSPGGISYEQYF
.,TRBV28,TRBJ1-2,.,TGTGCCAGCAGGAAAGAGGTTGGCTACACCTTC,CASRKEVGYTF
.,TRBV27,TRBJ1-5,few,TGTGCCAGCAGTTTATCGATTGGAGATCAGCCCCAGCATTTT,CASSLSIGDQPQHF
TRBD1,TRBV7-7,TRBJ2-3,.,TGTGCTAGCAGCCCCGGGACAGTGGGAGATACGCAGTATTTT,CASSPGTVGDTQYF
.,TRBV9,TRBJ2-7,.,TGTGCCAGCAGCGTTGGAGTCCTCTCCTACGAGCAGTACTTC,CASSVGVLSYEQYF
TRBD1,TRBV2,TRBJ2-2,few,TGTGCCAGCAGTGAAGAGTCAGGGGGTTCAAACGGGGAGCTGTTTTTT,CASSEESGGSNGELFF
.,TRBV6-6,TRBJ2-1,.,TGTGCCAGCAGTTACAGGGGCGACAATGAGCAGTTCTTC,CASSYRGDNEQFF
TRBD2,TRBV19,TRBJ2-2,.,TGTGCCAGTACCCGGCTAGCGGGGACCGGGGAGCTGTTTTTT,CASTRLAGTGELFF
.,TRBV7-9,TRBJ1-1,.,TGTGCCAGCAGCTTAGGTGCAGGGTTTTACACTGAAGCTTTCTTT,CASSLGAGFYTEAFF
.,TRBV13,TRBJ1-5,.,TGTGCCAGCAGCTTAGGCCGAAGCGGGCCCCAGCATTTT,CASSLGRSGPQHF
.,TRBV15,TRBJ2-5,.,TGTGCCACCAGCAGAGGACTGAGAGAGACCCAGTACTTC,CATSRGLRETQYF
TRBD1,TRBV13,TRBJ2-3,once,TGTGCCAGCAGCTTACAACAGGGGACGGATACGCAGTATTTT,CASSLQQGTDTQYF
.,TRBV5-1,TRBJ2-3,.,TGCGCCAGCAGGGGGACTCCACAAGATACGCAGTATTTT,CASRGTPQDTQYF
TRBD2,TRBV11-1,TRBJ2-7,.,TGTGCCAGCAGCCCCGCAGCGGGAGAGGCCTACGAGCAGTACTTC,CASSPAAGEAYEQYF
TRBD2,TRBV19,TRBJ2-1,.,TGTGCCAGTAGTATAGAAGCGGGAGCAACGAATGAGCAGTTCTTC,CASSIEAGATNEQFF
.,TRBV11-2,TRBJ2-6,.,TGTGCCAGCAGCTTGGAGGGCTGGGCTGGGGCCAACGTCCTGACTTTC,CASSLEGWAGANVLTF
.,TRBV2,TRBJ1-2,.,TGTGCCAGCAGTGATGAGACAGTAAAATATGGCTACACCTTC,CASSDETVKYGYTF
.,TRBV19,TRBJ2-7,.,TGTGCCAGTAGTATAGGTACAGGAGGAGGGAGCGAGCAGTACTTC,CASSIGTGGGSEQYF
TRBD1,TRBV4-1,TRBJ1-1,once,TGCGCCAGCAGCCAAATTGGAACAGGGCTATCAGGGGGCACTGAAGCTTTCTTT,CASSQIGTGLSGGTEAFF
TRBD1,TRBV15,TRBJ2-6,.,TGTGCCACCAGCTTACCGGGACAGACTTCTGGGGCCAACGTCCTGACTTTC,CATSLPGQTSGANVLTF
.,TRBV6-4,TRBJ2-2,.,TGTGCCAGCAGTGCGGACAGTCCCGGGGAGCTGTTTTTT,CASSADSPGELFF
.,TRBV5-6,TRBJ1-4,.,TGTGCCAGCAGCGGCGGGCCGCGAAATGAAAAACTGTTTTTT,CASSGGPRNEKLFF
.,TRBV6-4,TRBJ1-1,.,TGTGCCAGCAGTCTGGGACATATGAACACTGAAGCTTTCTTT,CASSLGHMNTEAFF
.,TRBV7-2,TRBJ2-7,.,TGTGCCAGCAGCTTGGAGGGAGTGGGCGAGCAGTACTTC,CASSLEGVGEQYF
TRBD1,TRBV10-1,TRBJ1-6,.,TGCGCCAGCAGTCAGGACAGGAGGGCGAATTCACCCCTCCACTTT,CASSQDRRANSPLHF
.,TRBV5-6,TRBJ2-7,few,TGTGCCAGCAGCGCATATCTGGACAGGGAGGGACGAATTTCCTACGAGCAGTACTTC,CASSAYLDREGRISYEQYF
TRBD1,TRBV7-2,TRBJ1-5,once,TGTGCCAGCAGCTTAGTCGGGACAGGGGAGCAGCCCCAGCATTTT,CASSLVGTGEQPQHF
.,TRBV11-2,TRBJ1-1,.,TGTGCCAGCAGCTTAGAAGCTACCGCAGGGACTGAAGCTTTCTTT,CASSLEATAGTEAFF
.,TRBV7-6,TRBJ1-1,once,TGTGCCAGCAGCTTGGGGCAGGGGTATAGGGACACTGAAGCTTTCTTT,CASSLGQGYRDTEAFF
TRBD2,TRBV5-1,TRBJ2-1,.,TGCGCCAGCGTATCTACCCCGACGAGCGGGAGTTACAATGAGCAGTTCTTC,CASVSTPTSGSYNEQFF
.,TRBV7-9,TRBJ2-7,few,TGTGCCAGCAGTCCTAAGTACCGGGACGAGCAGTACTTC,CASSPKYRDEQYF
TRBD2,TRBV28,TRBJ2-7,.,TGTGCCAGCAGTTTCCCAAGGGTCGCGGGAGTAGGTGAGCAGTACTTC,CASSFPRVAGVGEQYF
.,TRBV28,TRBJ2-5,.,TGTGCCAGCAGCCATCTAACAGGAAACCAAGAGACCCAGTACTTC,CASSHLTGNQETQYF
TRBD2,TRBV7-8,TRBJ2-5,.,TGTGCCAGCAGCTTACTGATGAATTCAGGACTAGCGGGGAATCAAGAGACCCAGTACTTC,CASSLLMNSGLAGNQETQYF
TRBD2,TRBV4-2,TRBJ2-1,.,TGTGCCAGCAGCCAAGGCGTCCGGACTAGCGACTCCTACAATGAGCAGTTCTTC,CASSQGVRTSDSYNEQFF
.,TRBV28,TRBJ1-5,.,TGTGCCAGCATTCCCGGCCTCTTCGGGAATCAGCCCCAGCATTTT,CASIPGLFGNQPQHF
TRBD1,TRBV5-1,TRBJ1-3,.,TGCGCCAGCAGCGAGGACAGGGGAATCTCTGGAAACACCATATATTTT,CASSEDRGISGNTIYF
TRBD2,TRBV2,TRBJ2-5,.,TGTGCCAGCAGTGGGAGCGGGGGGGCACGGGAGACCCAGTACTTC,CASSGSGGARETQYF
.,TRBV7-8,TRBJ1-4,.,TGTGCCAGCAGCTTAAGTACATTCGAAAAACTGTTTTTT,CASSLSTFEKLFF
TRBD2,TRBV6-1,TRBJ2-7,.,TGTGCCAGCACCCGGGAAGCGGGGGGGCCCAACGAGCAGTACTTC,CASTREAGGPNEQYF